This record concerns one T cell receptor beta chain sequence. No antigen is known for it. The sample comes from a study of OX40 agonist ivuxolimab in advanced cancers. Whole-study context: The study enrolled dose-escalation patients with hepatocellular carcinoma, melanoma, renal cell or head and neck cancer. Notes on the study in general: Low normalized T-cell clonal expansion was also seen in some nonresponders. Clonal expansion was seen in CD4+ and CD8+ blood T cells by week 6 at 0.1 to 3.0 mg/kg. Compared with CD4+, CD8+ T cells on average had more expanded clones.

The assay was immunoSEQ multiplex PCR, and TCRdb's table has in-frame clones only and misses some. Of about 28,000 clones detected, roughly nine tenths appear once; the ten largest clones hold 35% to 45%. Trimming removed 1 base from V and 3 bases from J; junction bases left unmatched: 4. The CDR3 runs 16 residues. The germline CDR1 and CDR2 sequences are SNHLY and FYNNEI. The V and J genes are TRBV2 and TRBJ2-3; 10 positions match TRBD1. Sequenced here: CD4+ or CD8+ T cells sorted from blood, sampled in a trial of the OX40 agonist ivuxolimab. This TCR derives from an adult with an advanced solid tumor such as melanoma, head and neck, liver or kidney cancer. The CDR3 sequence: CASSEVWTGGTDTQYF. DNA of the CDR3: TGTGCCAGCAGTGAAGTATGGACAGGGGGGACAGATACGCAGTATTTT.